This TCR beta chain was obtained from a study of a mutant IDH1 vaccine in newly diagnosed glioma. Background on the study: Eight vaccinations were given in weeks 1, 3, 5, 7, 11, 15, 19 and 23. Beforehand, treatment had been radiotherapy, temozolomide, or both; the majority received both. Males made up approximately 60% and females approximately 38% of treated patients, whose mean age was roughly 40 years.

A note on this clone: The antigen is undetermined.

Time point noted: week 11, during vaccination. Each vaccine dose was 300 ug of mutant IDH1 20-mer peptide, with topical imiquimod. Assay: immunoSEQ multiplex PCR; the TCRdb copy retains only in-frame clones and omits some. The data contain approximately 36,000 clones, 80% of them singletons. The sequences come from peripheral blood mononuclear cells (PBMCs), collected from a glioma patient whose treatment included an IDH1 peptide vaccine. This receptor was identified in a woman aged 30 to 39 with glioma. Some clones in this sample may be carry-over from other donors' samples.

Here the CDR3 reads CASSSGYEQYF. As DNA, the CDR3 is TGTGCCAGCAGCTCAGGATACGAGCAGTACTTC. This chain uses TRBV11-2 with TRBJ2-7; D unclear. The CDR3 covers 11 residues. CDR1 is SGHAT and CDR2 is FQNNGV in the germline V gene. The germline V and J ends were trimmed by 4 bases and 4 bases, with 5 bases remaining between them.